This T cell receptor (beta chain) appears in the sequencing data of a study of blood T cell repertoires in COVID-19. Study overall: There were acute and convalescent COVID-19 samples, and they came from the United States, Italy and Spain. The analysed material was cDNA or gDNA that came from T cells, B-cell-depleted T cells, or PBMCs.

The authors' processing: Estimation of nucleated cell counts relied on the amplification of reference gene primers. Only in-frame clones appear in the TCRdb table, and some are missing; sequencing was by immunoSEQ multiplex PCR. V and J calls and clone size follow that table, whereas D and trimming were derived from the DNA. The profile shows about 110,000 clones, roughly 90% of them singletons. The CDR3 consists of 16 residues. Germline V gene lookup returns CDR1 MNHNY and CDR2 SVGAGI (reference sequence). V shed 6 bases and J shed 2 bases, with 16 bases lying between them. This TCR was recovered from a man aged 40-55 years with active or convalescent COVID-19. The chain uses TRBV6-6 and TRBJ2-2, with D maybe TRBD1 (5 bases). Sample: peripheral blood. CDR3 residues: CASSPRIRVNTGELFF. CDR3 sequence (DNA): TGTGCCAGCAGCCCCCGTATCAGGGTAAACACCGGGGAGCTGTTTTTT.